This T cell receptor (beta chain) came from a study of shared clonotypes between healthy human individuals. In germline, CDR1 is MNHEY, CDR2 SMNVEV (reference sequence). The CDR3 spans 16 residues. Trimming removed 3 bases at V and 3 bases at J, with 18 bases between. Concerning this clone: Its antigen remains unidentified.

Several immunoSEQ plates held equal portions of the genomic DNA taken from each subset. TCRdb's table, derived via immunoSEQ multiplex PCR, lists solely in-frame clones and lacks some. The table includes around 2,000,000 clones, about 92% detected once. The study, taken as a whole, reports: The study drew on few donors, limiting represented genetic and exposure-history diversity.

Naive CD8 cells lacked CD45RO, underwent positive selection for CCR7 and left out terminally differentiated effector memory CD45RA+ cells. Donors were healthy HIV-negative adults without recent acute infections or vaccinations. Specimen: naive CD8+ T cells from PBMCs. The sequence was collected from a man aged 18 to 29 in good health. Some clones in this sample may be carry-over from other donors' samples. This chain uses TRBV27 with TRBJ2-7, with a tentative D call TRBD2 (5 bases). Written as DNA, the CDR3 is TGTGCCAGCAGTTTTCAACCGACTGGGGAGAACTACGAGCAGTACTTC. Translating gives CASSFQPTGENYEQYF.